These 21 T cell receptor beta chains share one sample of origin, sequenced in a study of HIV-infected patients and healthy controls. Antiretroviral therapy had run roughly three months, about 14 weeks, before follow-up blood collection. The repertoire came from unfractionated whole blood and reflected all unsorted peripheral T cells. Reverse transcription used roughly 450 ng RNA and constant-region primers for alpha and beta. Alpha and beta chain libraries were made separately by chain-specific third strand synthesis with multiplexing indices. From the 5' RACE reads, TCRdb called clonotypes with MiXCR, one entry per CDR3 protein. This table has about 5,700 distinct CDR3 sequences, roughly 8.9% appearing once. The source material was blood, sampled during antiretroviral therapy. These receptors all stem from an adult with HIV infection.

The chain employs TRBV2 and TRBJ1-1; D gene unclear. Germline loops: CDR1 SNHLY, CDR2 FYNNEI. The germline V and J ends were trimmed by 7 bases and 7 bases, with 16 bases remaining between them. The CDR3 is 13 amino acids. The CDR3 protein is CASKLEGEVEAFF. The CDR3 nucleotides read TGTGCCAGCAAACTCGAGGGTGAGGTTGAAGCTTTCTTT.

This clonotype was found a few times. This chain uses TRBV19 with TRBJ1-2; D is unresolved. Trimming shortened V by 3 bases and J by 2 bases, and 7 bases separated the two germline ends. This CDR3 region has 13 residues. Germline-derived CDR1 and CDR2 are LNHDA and SQIVND (reference sequence). The CDR3 DNA reads as TGTGCCAGTAGTATTGAGAGGAACTATGGCTACACCTTC. The encoded protein is CASSIERNYGYTF. Supplemented by reference TRBV19 and TRBJ1-2, the full variable domain reads DGGITQSPKYLFRKEGQNVTLSCEQNLNHDAMYWYRQDPGQGLRLIYYSQIVNDFQKGDIAEGYSVSREKKESFPLTVTSAQKNPTAFYLCASSIERNYGYTFGSGTRLTVV.

This clonotype was seen ten or more times. J is TRBJ1-1 and V is TRBV6-5; 7 bases line up with TRBD1. The CDR3 loop spans 13 amino acids. The ends lost 6 bases at V and 1 base at J; junction bases unmatched: 2. Germline V lookup: CDR1 MNHEY, CDR2 SVGAGI. The CDR3, as DNA: TGTGCCAGCAGGGGACAGCCGAACACTGAAGCTTTCTTT. It codes for CASRGQPNTEAFF.

This clonotype counts as medium-sized (0.01 to 0.1%). The gene calls are TRBV6-2 or TRBV6-3 and TRBJ2-6, with a weak D call TRBD2 (6 bases). CDR1 is MNHEY and CDR2 is SVGEGT in the germline V gene. V lost 2 bases and J 7 bases, leaving 9 bases between the germline ends. CDR3 length equals 14 residues. The CDR3 DNA sequence: TGTGCCAGCAGTTACGGCGGGATAGCCAACGTCCTGACTTTC. It encodes CASSYGGIANVLTF.

By its share, this clonotype is medium-sized. The CDR3 nucleotides read TGCAGCGTTCGACAGGGGTACGGCACTGAAGCTTTCTTT. This codes for CSVRQGYGTEAFF. The chain recombines TRBV29-1 with TRBJ1-1; TRBD1 aligns across 8 bases. CDR3 length: 13 amino acids. V lost 5 bases and J lost 4; bases outside the gene matches: 6. The V gene's germline CDR1 is SQVTM and CDR2 ANQGSEA. Complete variable domain (other parts from reference TRBV29-1 and TRBJ1-1): SAVISQKPSRDICQRGTSLTIQCQVDSQVTMMFWYRQQPGQSLTLIATANQGSEATYESGFVIDKFPISRPNLTFSTLTVSNMSPEDSSIYLCSVRQGYGTEAFFGQGTRLTVV.

To note about this clonotype: A read error may be the cause here, since a much bigger clone is one base away. The chain has TRBV2 and TRBJ2-3; the D is unclear. The CDR3 is made up of 12 amino acids. The germline V gene encodes CDR1 SNHLY and CDR2 FYNNEI. The CDR3 loop reads CASSDLVSTRYF. CDR3 nucleotides: TGTGCCAGCAGTGATCTAGTTTCTACGCGGTATTTT.

This clonotype has a count of ten or more. CDR3 nucleotide sequence: TGTGCCAGCAGCTTATTGAACGGGTTCACAGATACGCAGTATTTT. Translating it yields CASSLLNGFTDTQYF. The chain carries TRBV11-2 and TRBJ2-3, with D uncertain. Trimming stripped 2 bases from V and 2 bases from J, with 11 bases between. The CDR3 spans 15 residues. The germline gives CDR1 SGHAT, CDR2 FQNNGV.

This clonotype rates as medium-sized. The chain carries TRBV7-9 and TRBJ1-3, with D tentatively TRBD1 (6 bases). The CDR3 spans 15 residues. Germline V lookup: CDR1 SEHNR, CDR2 FQNEAQ (reference sequence). Trimming cost V 5 bases and J 3 bases, with 14 bases left between them. DNA of the CDR3: TGTGCCAGCAGCCAATCGGGGGCTATTGGAAACACCATATATTTT. This codes for CASSQSGAIGNTIYF.

The chain uses TRBV6-2 or TRBV6-3 and TRBJ2-1; no reliable D call. Germline V gene lookup returns CDR1 MNHEY and CDR2 SVGEGT. There are 12 residues in the CDR3. V was shortened by 2 bases and J by 9 bases, with 8 bases between the two germline ends. This CDR3 is CASSYGILEQFF. For the CDR3, the DNA is TGTGCCAGCAGTTACGGGATCCTTGAGCAGTTCTTC.

This clonotype appeared many times. The chain links TRBV20-1 to TRBJ2-3; 14 bases match TRBD2. Germline assignment: CDR1 DFQATT and CDR2 SNEGSKA (reference sequence). The J segment lost 6 bases and the V segment lost 1 base, leaving 9 bases of the junction unmatched. The CDR3 is made up of 17 amino acids. CDR3 coding DNA: TGCAGTGCTAGAGCCACCGGGACTAGCGGGAGCCCCGATACGCAGTATTTT. Translated: CSARATGTSGSPDTQYF.

This clonotype was observed at least ten times. The CDR3 region has the DNA TGTGCCAGCAGCCAAGATAAACTAGCGGGAGGTGAGCAGTACTTC. Translating it yields CASSQDKLAGGEQYF. The rearrangement uses TRBV4-2 and TRBJ2-7; 12 nucleotides align to TRBD2. Trimming at V came to 0 bases and at J to 7 bases, leaving 4 bases not matched to a gene. In germline, CDR1 is LGHNA, CDR2 YNFKEQ. The CDR3 has 15 amino acids.

This clonotype was observed at least ten times. V and J are TRBV4-1 and TRBJ1-1; perhaps TRBD1 as D (6 bases). V gave up 0 bases and J gave up 5 bases, with 10 bases separating them. CDR3 length: 14 amino acids. Germline-derived CDR1 and CDR2 are MGHRA and YSYEKL. Here the CDR3 reads CASSQDWGATEAFF. The CDR3, as DNA: TGCGCCAGCAGCCAAGATTGGGGGGCGACTGAAGCTTTCTTT.

The rearrangement uses TRBV20-1 and TRBJ1-5; 10 nucleotides match TRBD1. V was clipped by 0 bases and J by 6 bases; unmatched bases: 5. The CDR3 extends over 15 amino acids. CDR1 DFQATT and CDR2 SNEGSKA come from the germline V gene (reference sequence). The DNA of the CDR3 is TGCAGTGCTAGAGATGGGACAGGGGCATTTCAGCCCCAGCATTTT. This sequence encodes CSARDGTGAFQPQHF.

The genes are TRBV25-1 and TRBJ2-5; D gene unclear. V was clipped by 2 bases and J by 0 bases, with 16 bases between them. Per the germline V gene, CDR1 is MGHDK and CDR2 is SYGVNS. There are 17 residues in the CDR3. DNA of the CDR3: TGTGCCAGCAGTGAAGGTAGGCGGATCGTGTACCAAGAGACCCAGTACTTC. It is translated as CASSEGRRIVYQETQYF.

This clonotype is judged medium-sized. The DNA for the CDR3 is TGTGCCAGCACCCCTGCCGGGCAGGGGGTCGAGACTGAAGCTTTCTTT. As protein: CASTPAGQGVETEAFF. The V gene is TRBV28, the J gene TRBJ1-1; TRBD1 aligns across 7 bases. Germline CDR1 is MDHEN and CDR2 is SYDVKM. J was trimmed by 5 bases and V by 7 bases; bases with no gene match: 16. The CDR3 runs 16 residues.

This clonotype is termed medium-sized (0.01 to 0.1%). The chain couples TRBV7-3 to TRBJ2-3; D may be TRBD1 or TRBD2 (5 bases each). Trimming removed 5 bases at V and 5 bases at J, with 11 bases between. CDR1 and CDR2 from the germline V gene are SGHTA and FQGTGA. This CDR3 comprises 13 residues. In DNA form, the CDR3 reads TGTGCCAGCAGCATTGGGACCGAAGATACGCAGTATTTT. Its protein is CASSIGTEDTQYF.

Sample share makes this clonotype medium-sized. The rearrangement uses TRBV3-1 and TRBJ1-1; D gene unclear. V lost 1 base and J lost 4, with 7 bases in between. The germline V gene has CDR1 LGHDT and CDR2 YNNKEL (reference sequence). The CDR3 length is 13 residues. Written as DNA, the CDR3 is TGTGCCAGCAGCCAAGCTGGGAGCACTGAAGCTTTCTTT. Its protein product is CASSQAGSTEAFF.

The table lists this clonotype with a few counts. This chain links TRBV28 with TRBJ2-3; possibly TRBD2 for D (5 bases). This CDR3 contains 16 residues. V was cut by 8 bases and J by 0 bases, with 18 bases left in between. The germline V gene has CDR1 MDHEN and CDR2 SYDVKM. CDR3 DNA sequence: TGTGCCAGCCCGACGCCGGTAGCGACAAGCACAGATACGCAGTATTTT. It encodes CASPTPVATSTDTQYF.

This clonotype was picked up many times. The chain uses TRBV5-4 and TRBJ2-7; D is uncertain. Per the germline V gene, CDR1 is SGHNT and CDR2 is YYREEE (reference sequence). Trimming left V 0 bases short and J 0 bases short, with 10 bases between. The CDR3 loop spans 15 amino acids. The CDR3 loop is CASSLAAGSSYEQYF. CDR3 nucleotide sequence: TGTGCCAGCAGCTTGGCAGCCGGTAGCTCCTACGAGCAGTACTTC.

This clonotype was found a few times. The chain links TRBV5-5 to TRBJ1-5; the D is unclear. Trimming removed 1 base at V and 7 bases at J, with 15 bases between. CDR1 and CDR2 (germline): SGHKS, YYEKEE (reference sequence). This CDR3 has 15 amino acids. CDR3 sequence: CASSLYGPWEQPQHF. The CDR3 coding sequence is TGTGCCAGCAGCTTGTACGGCCCCTGGGAACAGCCCCAGCATTTT.

There are many counts of this clonotype. J is TRBJ1-2 and V is TRBV2; D is uncertain. Germline V gene lookup returns CDR1 SNHLY and CDR2 FYNNEI. This CDR3 has 11 amino acids. Trimming shortened V by 4 bases and J by 8 bases, and 8 bases separated the two germline ends. The CDR3 DNA is TGTGCCAGCAGTGGGATTAAAGGCTACACCTTC. It codes for CASSGIKGYTF.